This entry lists 13 T cell receptor beta chains sequenced from one sample in a study of beta chain features in type 1 diabetes. General study results and limits: Researchers report that Type 1 diabetes patients had moderately but significantly shorter TCRB CDR3s across all four CD4+ subsets.

The authors reverse transcribed all of the isolated RNA, so sequencing captured expressed TCRB transcripts. Assay used: immunoSEQ multiplex PCR; TCRdb lists only in-frame clones, some missing. The data contain some 160,000 clones, around 9.7% of them singletons. Their recognized antigens are unknown. Sequenced sample: central memory CD4+ T cells from blood. The receptors stem from a woman aged 25 to 39 with type 1 diabetes.

J is TRBJ1-5 and V is TRBV30, with a weak D call TRBD1 (5 bases). Trimming took off 0 bases at V and 5 bases at J, with 11 bases between the two ends. There are 14 residues in the CDR3. Germline values: CDR1 GTSNPN, CDR2 SVGIG (reference sequence). CDR3 protein: CAWSVGGWDQPQHF. The DNA of the CDR3 is TGTGCCTGGAGTGTGGGGGGGTGGGATCAGCCCCAGCATTTT. Full variable domain (outside the CDR3, taken from reference TRBV30 and TRBJ1-5): SQTIHQWPATLVQPVGSPLSLECTVEGTSNPNLYWYRQAAGRGLQLLFYSVGIGQISSEVPQNLSASRPQDRQFILSSKKLLLSDSGFYLCAWSVGGWDQPQHFGDGTRLSIL.

The genes are TRBV5-4 and TRBJ1-1; 9 bases are a match to TRBD1. The trim removed 4 bases at V and 5 bases at J, leaving 6 bases unmatched. The CDR3 extends over 14 amino acids. Per germline, CDR1 SGHNT and CDR2 YYREEE (reference sequence). The CDR3 region has the DNA TGTGCCAGCAGCCGAGGGACAGGGAGGACTGAAGCTTTCTTT. It yields the protein CASSRGTGRTEAFF.

This clone has only a few counts. V and J are TRBV7-9 and TRBJ1-2; maybe TRBD1 (6 bases). Germline CDR1 reads SEHNR; CDR2 reads FQNEAQ (reference sequence). The CDR3 consists of 13 residues. Deletions cut 5 bases from V and 4 bases from J, with 11 bases between. As DNA, the CDR3 is TGTGCCAGCAGCGTCGACAGGATCTATGGCTACACCTTC. Amino acids: CASSVDRIYGYTF.

In this sample, this clone turned up a few times. This chain connects TRBV11-1 to TRBJ2-6; 7 bases map to TRBD1. The germline gives CDR1 SGHAT, CDR2 FQDESV (reference sequence). V shed 7 bases, J shed 0 bases, and the junction held 9 bases outside the gene matches. CDR3 size: 17 residues. This CDR3 reads CASTRDRDRSGANVLTF. CDR3 coding DNA: TGTGCCAGCACCCGTGACAGGGACCGCTCTGGGGCCAACGTCCTGACTTTC.

The sample holds a few counts of this clone. The chain couples TRBV9 to TRBJ2-3, with D possibly TRBD2 on 6 matching bases. The CDR3 is 14 residues long. Germline V CDR1 and CDR2: SGDLS, YYNGEE. The V gene lost 0 bases and the J gene lost 3 bases, with 8 bases spanning the gap. DNA of the CDR3: TGTGCCAGCAGCGTAGACGGGAGAACAGATACGCAGTATTTT. Translating it yields CASSVDGRTDTQYF.

This chain joins TRBV5-1 and TRBJ1-3, with 7 bases that match TRBD1. The germline CDR1 and CDR2 sequences are SGHRS and YFSETQ. After removal of 2 bases from V and 3 bases from J, the junction contained 2 bases not matched to a gene. CDR3 size: 14 residues. The CDR3 loop reads CASSLGTVGNTIYF. The DNA of the CDR3 is TGCGCCAGCAGCTTAGGGACAGTTGGAAACACCATATATTTT.

This clone occurred a few times. This CDR3 is also generated by other DNA sequences in the sample. This sequence joins TRBV5-1 and TRBJ1-1, with a tentative D call TRBD1 (5 bases). Germline CDR1 is SGHRS and CDR2 is YFSETQ. V was trimmed by 3 bases and J by 7 bases, leaving 10 bases between them. The CDR3 loop spans 12 amino acids. CDR3 DNA sequence: TGCGCCAGCAGCTGGGGCGGCGATGAAGCTTTCTTT. It is translated as CASSWGGDEAFF.

The sample holds a few counts of this clone. The rearrangement joins TRBV28 to TRBJ2-2, with 11 positions matching TRBD2. Germline-derived CDR1 and CDR2 are MDHEN and SYDVKM. The CDR3 consists of 15 residues. V was pared by 11 bases and J by 0 bases, with 5 bases of the junction left unmatched. For the CDR3, the DNA is TGTGCCGGCTCGACTAGCGGGACGAACACCGGGGAGCTGTTTTTT. Translating it yields CAGSTSGTNTGELFF.

This clone was seen more than once but under ten times. The chain carries TRBV6-5 and TRBJ2-7; TRBD2 agrees at 7 bases. Looked up from germline, CDR1 is MNHEY and CDR2 is SVGAGI. The CDR3 contains 14 residues. Unmatched junction bases numbered 7, after V lost 6 bases and J lost 2 bases. The CDR3 DNA follows: TGTGCCAGCAGCCACGGACTAGGACCCTACGAGCAGTACTTC. Protein: CASSHGLGPYEQYF.

A few counts support this clone. The chain is built from TRBV27 and TRBJ1-1; tentative D call: TRBD1 (6 bases). The ends were cut back, 6 bases at V and 0 bases at J, with 14 bases in the middle. There are 15 residues in the CDR3. Looked up from germline, CDR1 is MNHEY and CDR2 is SMNVEV (reference sequence). For the CDR3, the DNA is TGTGCCAGCAGGCCGGACAGCGGCATGAACACTGAAGCTTTCTTT. It yields the protein CASRPDSGMNTEAFF.

This chain connects TRBV6-5 to TRBJ2-6; D possibly corresponds to TRBD2 (6 bases). Germline V gene data show CDR1 as MNHEY and CDR2 as SVGAGI. CDR3 size: 15 residues. V lost 0 bases and J lost 10, with 13 bases in between. The CDR3 coding sequence is TGTGCCAGCAGTTACTCGAGTGCGGGACGTAACGTCCTGACTTTC. It encodes CASSYSSAGRNVLTF.

In its sample, this clone was seen a few times. V and J are TRBV9 and TRBJ2-7; 7 positions agree with TRBD2. From germline, CDR1 is SGDLS and CDR2 YYNGEE. The CDR3 is made up of 12 amino acids. The V and J ends lost 1 base and 6 bases, in that order; junction bases with no gene match: 1. Here the CDR3 DNA reads TGTGCCAGCAGCGTACCTAGCGGCGAGCAGTACTTC. It yields the protein CASSVPSGEQYF.

This clone was picked up a small number of times. This chain connects TRBV2 to TRBJ1-1; 9 bases line up with TRBD1. Germline values: CDR1 SNHLY, CDR2 FYNNEI. With 1 base clipped from V and 5 bases from J, the junction kept 2 bases outside the gene matches. CDR3 size: 14 residues. The CDR3 loop reads CASSEGQGETEAFF. The CDR3 nucleotides are TGTGCCAGCAGTGAAGGACAGGGGGAAACTGAAGCTTTCTTT.